These 30 T cell receptor beta chains were all obtained from the same sample, sequenced in a study of technical replicates of blood from several donors. Measured with immunoSEQ multiplex PCR; TCRdb has only the in-frame clones, and not every one. The sample yields roughly 80,000 clones, 90% to 97% seen once. The sequenced sample was T cells isolated from PBMCs. The receptors shown here come from a human donor in good health.

The chain joins TRBV28 to TRBJ2-5, with D possibly being TRBD1 (5 bases). Looked up from germline, CDR1 is MDHEN and CDR2 is SYDVKM. The V and J ends lost 3 bases and 7 bases respectively, with 15 bases between them. This CDR3 has 14 residues. The CDR3 sequence is CASSFQGLVATQYF. The CDR3 DNA reads as TGTGCCAGCAGTTTTCAGGGTTTAGTTGCGACCCAGTACTTC.

In this sample, this clone turned up once. The V gene is TRBV6-6, the J gene TRBJ2-1; D gene unclear. The V gene lost 2 bases and the J gene lost 10 bases, with 12 bases spanning the gap. The CDR3 spans 13 residues. Per germline, CDR1 MNHNY and CDR2 SVGAGI (reference sequence). The CDR3 DNA sequence: TGTGCCAGCAGTTACCATACTACTGGGGAGCAGTTCTTC. This gives the protein CASSYHTTGEQFF.

CDR3 residues: CASSEDVPTTYNEQFF. The CDR3 DNA reads as TGCGCCAGCAGTGAAGACGTCCCCACTACCTACAATGAGCAGTTCTTC. The rearrangement links TRBV10-1 to TRBJ2-1; unclear D gene. Germline assignment: CDR1 WNHNN and CDR2 SYGVQD (reference sequence). The CDR3 covers 16 residues. Trimming shortened V by 3 bases and J by 2 bases, and 14 bases separated the two germline ends.

V usage is TRBV4-2 and J usage is TRBJ2-7; perhaps TRBD1 as D (6 bases). The germline V gene has CDR1 LGHNA and CDR2 YNFKEQ. The CDR3 covers 14 residues. Trimming left V 2 bases short and J 7 bases short, with 15 bases between. CDR3 residues: CASSQQQGTGEQYF. As DNA, the CDR3 is TGTGCCAGCAGCCAACAGCAGGGGACGGGGGAGCAGTACTTC.

This clone was seen a single time. The chain uses TRBV11-1 and TRBJ2-7; D might be TRBD1 (5 bases). The CDR3 length is 13 residues. CDR1 and CDR2 (germline): SGHAT, FQDESV (reference sequence). Trimming removed 5 bases from V and 3 bases from J, with 11 bases in between. CDR3 amino acids: CASSPDSYYEQYF. The CDR3 nucleotides read TGTGCCAGCAGCCCCGACAGTTACTACGAGCAGTACTTC.

The chain couples TRBV5-4 to TRBJ2-2; no clear D gene. CDR1 and CDR2 from the germline V gene are SGHNT and YYREEE (reference sequence). CDR3 size: 13 residues. Trimming pared 0 bases from V and 8 bases from J, leaving 8 bases between. The CDR3 sequence is CASSLGERGELFF. CDR3 sequence (DNA): TGTGCCAGCAGCTTGGGTGAGAGAGGGGAGCTGTTTTTT.

The chain recombines TRBV6-5 with TRBJ1-4; weak D call: TRBD1 (6 bases). Germline CDR1 is MNHEY and CDR2 is SVGAGI. This CDR3 contains 14 residues. V gave up 4 bases and J gave up 8 bases, with 14 bases separating them. CDR3 sequence: CASSSQGIKEKLFF. CDR3 in DNA: TGTGCCAGCAGTTCCCAGGGGATAAAGGAAAAACTGTTTTTT.

The J gene is TRBJ2-5, the V gene TRBV6-6; D ambiguous. V lost 5 bases, J lost 5 bases, and 6 bases lay in between. Germline V gene data show CDR1 as MNHNY and CDR2 as SVGAGI (reference sequence). The CDR3 sequence is 11 residues long. The CDR3 DNA follows: TGTGCCAGCAGTGAGGAGGAGACCCAGTACTTC. Translation gives CASSEEETQYF.

This clone was counted once. The V gene is TRBV5-1, the J gene TRBJ2-7, with 9 bases fitting TRBD1. The CDR3 extends over 14 amino acids. The V and J ends lost 4 bases and 4 bases, in that order; junction bases with no gene match: 6. Germline values: CDR1 SGHRS, CDR2 YFSETQ. The CDR3 reads CASSLRDRAYEQYF. CDR3 nucleotides: TGCGCCAGCAGCCTCCGGGACAGGGCTTACGAGCAGTACTTC.

This clone was seen a handful of times. The V gene is TRBV2, the J gene TRBJ1-1, with 8 bases identical to TRBD1. Trimming removed 6 bases from V and 5 bases from J; junction bases left unmatched: 5. Germline values: CDR1 SNHLY, CDR2 FYNNEI. This CDR3 spans 13 amino acids. CDR3 amino acids: CASSLDRETEAFF. The CDR3 DNA reads TGTGCCAGCAGCCTGGACAGGGAAACTGAAGCTTTCTTT.

This chain uses TRBV9 with TRBJ2-3; D gene uncertain. Looked up from germline, CDR1 is SGDLS and CDR2 is YYNGEE. With 4 bases removed from V and 1 base from J, the gap between germline ends came to 10 bases. The CDR3 is made up of 14 amino acids. The CDR3 DNA reads as TGTGCCAGCAGCTCGGCGGTCCGCACAGATACGCAGTATTTT. Translating it yields CASSSAVRTDTQYF.

This sequence joins TRBV10-3 and TRBJ2-1; 13 nucleotides align to TRBD2. In germline, CDR1 is ENHRY, CDR2 SYGVKD. The CDR3 loop spans 14 amino acids. J was trimmed by 10 bases and V by 3 bases; bases with no gene match: 3. The CDR3 sequence is CAISDGLAGEEQFF. CDR3 nucleotides: TGTGCCATCAGTGATGGACTAGCGGGAGAGGAGCAGTTCTTC.

The chain combines TRBV4-1 with TRBJ1-1; TRBD1 aligns across 7 bases. V trimming: 4 bases; J trimming: 0 bases; junction bases outside the gene matches: 11. The V gene's germline CDR1 is MGHRA and CDR2 YSYEKL. This CDR3 comprises 17 residues. In nucleotides, the CDR3 is TGCGCCAGCAGCCTACAATTAACGGGACAGCTGAACACTGAAGCTTTCTTT. Amino acids: CASSLQLTGQLNTEAFF.

This chain uses TRBV11-3 with TRBJ2-1, with D possibly matching TRBD2 (6 bases). Trimming left V 5 bases short and J 8 bases short, with 19 bases between. This CDR3 comprises 15 residues. Germline V gives CDR1 SGHNT, CDR2 YENEEA. Here the CDR3 DNA reads TGTGCCAGCAGCCTCTCGGTGGGGGGAGGAGATGAGCAGTTCTTC. Protein: CASSLSVGGGDEQFF.

As to this clone: The same CDR3 also results from other DNA sequences found in this sample. The V gene is TRBV6-5, the J gene TRBJ1-5; D is ambiguous. The V end was cut by 0 bases, the J end by 6 bases, with 9 bases between. Germline CDR1 MNHEY, CDR2 SVGAGI. The CDR3 is 14 residues long. The CDR3 DNA sequence: TGTGCCAGCAGTTACTCAGGCGGGTCTCAGCCCCAGCATTTT. This codes for CASSYSGGSQPQHF.

The J gene is TRBJ1-5, the V gene TRBV25-1, with a possible D match to TRBD1 (6 bases). V dropped 1 base and J dropped 5 bases, with 9 bases sitting between them. CDR3 length: 14 residues. Germline assignment: CDR1 MGHDK and CDR2 SYGVNS. The CDR3 sequence is CASSEFGQHQPQHF. The CDR3 nucleotides are TGTGCCAGCAGTGAATTTGGACAGCATCAGCCCCAGCATTTT. Variable domain in full (rest from reference TRBV25-1 and TRBJ1-5): EADIYQTPRYLVIGTGKKITLECSQTMGHDKMYWYQQDPGMELHLIHYSYGVNSTEKGDLSSESTVSRIRTEHFPLTLESARPSHTSQYLCASSEFGQHQPQHFGDGTRLSIL.

The CDR3 reads CASTEMTSGNTIYF. CDR3 DNA sequence: TGTGCCAGCACCGAAATGACAAGTGGAAACACCATATATTTT. The chain recombines TRBV9 with TRBJ1-3; D remains ambiguous. The CDR3 is made up of 14 amino acids. V shed 6 bases and J shed 3 bases, with 13 bases lying between them. The germline V gene encodes CDR1 SGDLS and CDR2 YYNGEE.

The rearrangement joins TRBV5-4 to TRBJ1-4, with 7 nucleotides matching TRBD1. The germline gives CDR1 SGHNT, CDR2 YYREEE (reference sequence). There are 14 residues in the CDR3. With 4 bases clipped from V and 5 bases from J, the junction kept 5 bases outside the gene matches. CDR3 coding DNA: TGTGCCAGCAGCCCCACAGGGGCCAATGAAAAACTGTTTTTT. It specifies CASSPTGANEKLFF. The complete variable domain, with remaining parts taken from reference TRBV5-4 and TRBJ1-4, reads ETGVTQSPTHLIKTRGQQVTLRCSSQSGHNTVSWYQQALGQGPQFIFQYYREEENGRGNFPPRFSGLQFPNYSSELNVNALELDDSALYLCASSPTGANEKLFFGSGTQLSVL.

The J gene is TRBJ2-1, the V gene TRBV11-3, with 10 bases that match TRBD2. The CDR3 length is 15 residues. Germline values: CDR1 SGHNT, CDR2 YENEEA. The V and J ends lost 3 bases and 5 bases, in that order; junction bases with no gene match: 4. The CDR3 sequence: CASSFSGRTNNEQFF. CDR3 nucleotides: TGTGCCAGCAGCTTTAGCGGGAGGACGAACAATGAGCAGTTCTTC.

This chain uses TRBV29-1 with TRBJ2-6; D gene ambiguous. Trimming took 4 bases from V and 0 from J, leaving 10 bases between them. The V gene's germline CDR1 is SQVTM and CDR2 ANQGSEA. The CDR3 runs to 15 residues. For the CDR3, the DNA is TGCAGCGTTGGCAGCGAACTCTCTGGGGCCAACGTCCTGACTTTC. Residues: CSVGSELSGANVLTF.

The chain combines TRBV14 with TRBJ1-3, with D unclear. Germline V gene data show CDR1 as SGHDN and CDR2 as FVKESK. Trimming left V 4 bases short and J 4 bases short, with 5 bases between. This CDR3 comprises 12 residues. The CDR3 DNA sequence: TGTGCCAGCAGCCTCCGGGGAAACACCATATATTTT. Protein: CASSLRGNTIYF.

The V and J genes are TRBV28 and TRBJ2-7; 7 bases are a match to TRBD2. Trimming took 9 bases from V and 2 from J; bases not matched to a gene: 19. The CDR3 has 17 residues. Germline V gives CDR1 MDHEN, CDR2 SYDVKM. The CDR3 loop is CASPPPIAGSLPYEQYF. The CDR3, as DNA: TGTGCCAGTCCCCCCCCTATAGCGGGCAGTTTACCCTACGAGCAGTACTTC.

This rearrangement joins TRBV7-2 to TRBJ2-5; 13 nucleotides line up with TRBD2. Trimming at V came to 6 bases and at J to 4 bases, leaving 11 bases not matched to a gene. CDR1 and CDR2 (germline): SGHTA, FQGNSA. The CDR3 has 17 amino acids. CDR3 protein: CASRPPGLAGRVETQYF. The CDR3 nucleotides read TGTGCCAGCAGACCTCCGGGACTAGCGGGACGGGTAGAGACCCAGTACTTC.

This rearrangement joins TRBV18 to TRBJ1-1; 7 bases are a match to TRBD1. V shed 0 bases and J 4 bases; nucleotides not matched to a gene: 5. Germline CDR1 and CDR2: KGHSH and LQKENI. The CDR3 extends over 15 amino acids. The CDR3 is CASSPPGQKSTEAFF. The CDR3 DNA reads as TGTGCCAGCTCACCACCGGGACAGAAAAGCACTGAAGCTTTCTTT.

This clone appeared a single time. The J gene is TRBJ2-7, the V gene TRBV5-4; TRBD1 matches 8 bases. CDR1 is SGHNT, CDR2 YYREEE, per germline (reference sequence). CDR3 length equals 15 residues. The V gene end was trimmed by 5 bases and the J gene end by 2 bases; junction bases not matched to a gene: 9. CDR3 coding DNA: TGTGCCAGCAGTTATACAGGGGGGACCACCTACGAGCAGTACTTC. It encodes CASSYTGGTTYEQYF. Full variable domain (remainder filled in from reference TRBV5-4 and TRBJ2-7): ETGVTQSPTHLIKTRGQQVTLRCSSQSGHNTVSWYQQALGQGPQFIFQYYREEENGRGNFPPRFSGLQFPNYSSELNVNALELDDSALYLCASSYTGGTTYEQYFGPGTRLTVT.

This clone appeared a few times. The chain links TRBV6-5 to TRBJ1-1; TRBD1 aligns across 7 bases. With 0 bases clipped from V and 0 bases from J, the junction kept 1 base outside the gene matches. The germline CDR1 and CDR2 sequences are MNHEY and SVGAGI. The CDR3 totals 15 residues. The CDR3 reads CASSYSTGMNTEAFF. The CDR3 nucleotides are TGTGCCAGCAGTTACTCGACAGGGATGAACACTGAAGCTTTCTTT.

In this sample, this clone turned up once. The genes are TRBV19 and TRBJ1-2; possible D gene TRBD1, 6 bases. This CDR3 is 12 amino acids long. Trimming took 3 bases from V and 8 from J, leaving 10 bases between them. CDR1 and CDR2 (germline): LNHDA, SQIVND (reference sequence). Here the CDR3 reads CASSIRTDGYTF. For the CDR3, the DNA is TGTGCCAGTAGTATCCGGACAGACGGCTACACCTTC.

CDR3 DNA sequence: TGTGCCAGCAGCCGAAGTGGGAGGAACACTGAAGCTTTCTTT. This gives the protein CASSRSGRNTEAFF. The chain links TRBV11-3 to TRBJ1-1; D unresolved. The CDR3 sequence is 14 residues long. Germline V gives CDR1 SGHNT, CDR2 YENEEA. V was trimmed by 5 bases and J by 1 base, leaving 11 bases between them.

The chain has TRBV6-6 and TRBJ2-3; tentative D call: TRBD2 (7 bases). Germline CDR1 and CDR2: MNHNY and SVGAGI (reference sequence). This CDR3 has 12 residues. V was shortened by 2 bases and J by 13 bases, with 13 bases between the two germline ends. For the CDR3, the DNA is TGTGCCAGCAGTTACGTCGGGGGGCCGGAGTATTTT. Protein: CASSYVGGPEYF.

This rearrangement joins TRBV27 to TRBJ1-1; unclear D gene. The CDR3 sequence is 13 residues long. V was trimmed by 11 bases and J by 1 base, leaving 14 bases between them. Germline V gene lookup returns CDR1 MNHEY and CDR2 SMNVEV (reference sequence). The CDR3 DNA sequence: TGTGCCGCCTCCGTAACAGCGAACACTGAAGCTTTCTTT. This encodes CAASVTANTEAFF.